This passage covers 25 T cell receptor beta chains from one sample sequenced in a study of Ad26.COV2.S vaccination and SARS-CoV-2 variants. Libraries were prepared by immunoSEQ multiplex PCR; TCRdb keeps only in-frame clonotypes and omits some of them. The sample lists about 350,000 clones, about 90% occurring once. The material sequenced was peripheral blood, taken after recovery from COVID-19. The receptors were sampled from a human donor who had recovered from COVID-19.

The chain employs TRBV15 and TRBJ1-5, with TRBD1 as a possible D gene (6 bases). Trimming pared 2 bases from V and 6 bases from J, leaving 20 bases between. The CDR3 has 17 amino acids. Germline CDR1 reads LNHNV; CDR2 reads YYDKDF (reference sequence). In DNA, the CDR3 is TGTGCCACCAGCAGACCCACCGAACCAGGGGTGTCTCAGCCCCAGCATTTT. Its protein is CATSRPTEPGVSQPQHF. The full variable domain, completed using reference TRBV15 and TRBJ1-5, is DAMVIQNPRYQVTQFGKPVTLSCSQTLNHNVMYWYQQKSSQAPKLLFHYYDKDFNNEADTPDNFQSRRPNTSFCFLDIRSPGLGDTAMYLCATSRPTEPGVSQPQHFGDGTRLSIL.

The chain joins TRBV5-4 to TRBJ1-1; TRBD1 matches at 7 bases. In germline, CDR1 is SGHNT, CDR2 YYREEE (reference sequence). CDR3 length: 14 residues. After removal of 3 bases from V and 5 bases from J, the junction contained 7 bases not matched to a gene. In DNA form, the CDR3 reads TGTGCCAGCAGCTCGCCGGCAGGGGGGACTGAAGCTTTCTTT. Translated, it gives CASSSPAGGTEAFF.

The chain is built from TRBV30 and TRBJ1-6; no clear D. V lost 6 bases and J lost 3, with 6 bases in between. Looked up from germline, CDR1 is GTSNPN and CDR2 is SVGIG (reference sequence). This CDR3 comprises 12 residues. CDR3 in DNA: TGTGCCTGTCAGAACTATAATTCACCCCTCCACTTT. Translating it yields CACQNYNSPLHF.

The chain employs TRBV2 and TRBJ2-7, with 9 bases fitting TRBD1. The germline V gene has CDR1 SNHLY and CDR2 FYNNEI. The CDR3 consists of 15 residues. The junction had 8 bases not matched to a gene; V was cut back by 5 bases and J by 3 bases. This chain's CDR3 is CASSRYGTGNYEQYF. As DNA, the CDR3 is TGTGCCAGCAGTCGATACGGGACAGGGAACTACGAGCAGTACTTC.

The J gene is TRBJ2-1, the V gene TRBV12-3 or TRBV12-4, with no clear D. The CDR3 contains 13 residues. Trimming shortened V by 1 base and J by 3 bases, and 4 bases separated the two germline ends. CDR3 loop: CASSLGVYNEQFF. DNA of the CDR3: TGTGCCAGCAGTTTAGGGGTCTACAATGAGCAGTTCTTC.

The chain employs TRBV10-2 and TRBJ1-1, with D maybe TRBD1 (5 bases). The CDR3 totals 15 residues. Germline V gene data show CDR1 as WSHSY and CDR2 as SAAADI. Trimming shortened V by 5 bases and J by 8 bases, and 21 bases separated the two germline ends. Here the CDR3 reads CASSWPVARGKEAFF. CDR3 DNA sequence: TGCGCCAGCAGTTGGCCAGTAGCGAGGGGAAAGGAAGCTTTCTTT.

The V gene is TRBV11-3, the J gene TRBJ2-1; the D gene could be TRBD1 or TRBD2 (7 bases each). Between the trimmed V and J ends, which lost 6 bases and 6 bases, there was a span of 18 bases. Germline-derived CDR1 and CDR2 are SGHNT and YENEEA. The CDR3 consists of 15 residues. The DNA of the CDR3 is TGTGCCAGCAGTTACAGGGGAGGGTCTTTCAATGAGCAGTTCTTC. Translation gives CASSYRGGSFNEQFF.

This chain connects TRBV18 to TRBJ1-3; D uncertain. This CDR3 is built from 18 residues. Trimming shortened V by 3 bases and J by 1 base, and 19 bases separated the two germline ends. CDR1 and CDR2 from the germline V gene are KGHSH and LQKENI. The CDR3 DNA follows: TGTGCCAGCTCACCCAGAAGTAGCCCAGGAGCTTCTGGAAACACCATATATTTT. Protein: CASSPRSSPGASGNTIYF.

This clone was seen a single time. The chain carries TRBV6-1 and TRBJ2-3; unclear D gene. This CDR3 is built from 15 residues. The V gene lost 0 bases and the J gene lost 1 base, with 8 bases spanning the gap. Looked up from germline, CDR1 is MNHNS and CDR2 is SASEGT. The CDR3 bases are TGTGCCAGCAGTGAAGCGTTTGACCGCACAGATACGCAGTATTTT. Translated, it gives CASSEAFDRTDTQYF.

This chain joins TRBV3-1 (or the pseudogene TRBV3-2) and TRBJ2-7; D possibly uses TRBD1 or TRBD2 (5 bases each). V was pared by 1 base and J by 5 bases, with 6 bases between. Germline CDR1 is LGHDT and CDR2 is YNNKEL (reference sequence). The CDR3 sequence is 12 residues long. The chain's CDR3 is CASSQVGDEQYF. The CDR3 DNA reads TGTGCCAGCAGCCAAGTGGGGGACGAGCAGTACTTC.

This clone was observed a single time. The J gene is TRBJ2-1, the V gene TRBV7-9, with 7 positions matching TRBD1. CDR1 and CDR2 from the germline V gene are SEHNR and FQNEAQ (reference sequence). This CDR3 is built from 15 residues. V lost 5 bases and J lost 12; bases outside the gene matches: 16. CDR3 residues: CASSAPGQLNWPQFF. The CDR3 nucleotides read TGTGCCAGCAGCGCCCCGGGACAGTTGAATTGGCCGCAGTTCTTC.

The chain is built from TRBV10-3 and TRBJ1-3; no reliable D call. Germline V gives CDR1 ENHRY, CDR2 SYGVKD. The CDR3 has 15 residues. CDR3 residues: CAPVGEIGSGNTIYF. The CDR3 nucleotides are TGTGCTCCTGTCGGGGAGATTGGATCTGGAAACACCATATATTTT.

V is TRBV6-6 and J is TRBJ2-7, with D unresolved. CDR1 and CDR2 from the germline V gene are MNHNY and SVGAGI (reference sequence). V lost 5 bases to trimming and J lost 5 bases, with 13 bases between them. CDR3 length: 13 amino acids. The CDR3 loop is CASSAGRYDEQYF. The DNA of the CDR3 is TGTGCCAGCAGTGCCGGCCGTTACGACGAGCAGTACTTC.

The chain joins TRBV5-6 to TRBJ1-2, with TRBD1 as a possible D gene (5 bases). Looked up from germline, CDR1 is SGHDT and CDR2 is YYEEEE. This CDR3 comprises 14 residues. V was shortened by 2 bases and J by 3 bases, with 11 bases between the two germline ends. CDR3 region: CASSFYGDYYGYTF. The CDR3 nucleotides read TGTGCCAGCAGCTTCTACGGGGACTACTATGGCTACACCTTC.

The V gene is TRBV11-2, the J gene TRBJ1-5; D gene unclear. There are 13 residues in the CDR3. Germline lookup yields CDR1 SGHAT and CDR2 FQNNGV. With 5 bases removed from V and 0 bases from J, the gap between germline ends came to 5 bases. CDR3 sequence reads: CASSRYSNQPQHF. The CDR3 DNA is TGTGCCAGCAGCCGTTATAGCAATCAGCCCCAGCATTTT.

The rearrangement uses TRBV2 and TRBJ2-3; D call uncertain. CDR1 is SNHLY, CDR2 FYNNEI, per germline. The CDR3 spans 14 residues. Trimming took off 4 bases at V and 2 bases at J, with 10 bases between the two ends. The CDR3 nucleotides are TGTGCCAGCAGTGTGGTTAAGGCCACAGATACGCAGTATTTT. Its protein is CASSVVKATDTQYF. Filled out from reference TRBV2 and TRBJ2-3, the complete variable domain reads EPEVTQTPSHQVTQMGQEVILRCVPISNHLYFYWYRQILGQKVEFLVSFYNNEISEKSEIFDDQFSVERPDGSNFTLKIRSTKLEDSAMYFCASSVVKATDTQYFGPGTRLTVL.

The chain carries TRBV6-5 and TRBJ2-3, with D possibly matching TRBD2 (6 bases). Germline CDR1 and CDR2: MNHEY and SVGAGI. V lost 7 bases, J lost 0 bases, and 8 bases lay in between. The CDR3 covers 13 residues. The CDR3 DNA sequence: TGTGCCAGCATGGGGACTAGCACAGATACGCAGTATTTT. The encoded protein is CASMGTSTDTQYF.

V usage is TRBV7-2 and J usage is TRBJ2-5; 7 bases map to TRBD2. This CDR3 contains 14 residues. Germline trimming cut 1 base from V and 4 bases from J; bases unmatched to any gene: 3. Germline CDR1 is SGHTA and CDR2 is FQGNSA. This CDR3 reads CASSLVSGVETQYF. DNA for the CDR3: TGTGCCAGCAGCTTAGTAAGCGGGGTAGAGACCCAGTACTTC.

The rearrangement joins TRBV4-2 to TRBJ1-1; possible D gene TRBD1, 5 bases. Germline-derived CDR1 and CDR2 are LGHNA and YNFKEQ. This CDR3 spans 14 amino acids. V dropped 1 base and J dropped 3 bases, with 9 bases sitting between them. As DNA, the CDR3 is TGTGCCAGCAGCCAAGGTACGGGGGACACTGAAGCTTTCTTT. Its protein is CASSQGTGDTEAFF.

The chain has TRBV5-4 and TRBJ1-6; tentative D call: TRBD1 (5 bases). V was shortened by 4 bases and J by 5 bases, with 16 bases between the two germline ends. CDR1 and CDR2 from the germline V gene are SGHNT and YYREEE (reference sequence). The CDR3 has 16 amino acids. The CDR3 bases are TGTGCCAGCAGCCATTCCCCGGGACCGAATAATTCACCCCTCCACTTT. Amino acid sequence: CASSHSPGPNNSPLHF.

The V and J genes are TRBV7-2 and TRBJ2-7; 7 bases line up with TRBD1. Germline CDR1 and CDR2: SGHTA and FQGNSA. This CDR3 contains 14 residues. The junction had 5 bases not matched to a gene; V was cut back by 4 bases and J by 2 bases. The CDR3 region has the DNA TGTGCCAGCAGCTCCGGGACAGTTCCCTACGAGCAGTACTTC. The encoded protein is CASSSGTVPYEQYF.

This CDR3 reads CASRDPSGGNYGYTF. In DNA form, the CDR3 reads TGTGCCAGCAGAGATCCCTCCGGGGGGAACTATGGCTACACCTTC. This chain joins TRBV6-5 and TRBJ1-2; D possibly corresponds to TRBD1 (5 bases). This CDR3 contains 15 residues. The germline V and J ends were trimmed by 6 bases and 2 bases, with 16 bases remaining between them. Germline lookup yields CDR1 MNHEY and CDR2 SVGAGI.

This clone came up once. The V call is TRBV19, the J call TRBJ1-4; D is ambiguous. This CDR3 comprises 14 residues. Germline-derived CDR1 and CDR2 are LNHDA and SQIVND (reference sequence). V lost 2 bases, J lost 8 bases, and 12 bases lay in between. The CDR3 loop reads CASSIPDGREKLFF. The CDR3 bases are TGTGCCAGTAGTATACCGGACGGCCGGGAAAAACTGTTTTTT.

This clone was observed a handful of times. CDR3 sequence: CASSPTGVSNYGYTF. DNA for the CDR3: TGTGCCAGCAGCCCGACAGGTGTATCTAACTATGGCTACACCTTC. V usage is TRBV7-3 and J usage is TRBJ1-2, with a tentative D call TRBD1 (6 bases). The V and J ends lost 5 bases and 0 bases respectively, with 13 bases between them. The CDR3 loop spans 15 amino acids. Germline-derived CDR1 and CDR2 are SGHTA and FQGTGA.

The J gene is TRBJ1-2, the V gene TRBV9, with 9 bases identical to TRBD1. The CDR3 is made up of 13 amino acids. The V gene end was trimmed by 3 bases and the J gene end by 7 bases; junction bases not matched to a gene: 4. Germline values: CDR1 SGDLS, CDR2 YYNGEE. This CDR3 is CASSATGGGGYTF. CDR3 nucleotide sequence: TGTGCCAGCAGCGCGACAGGGGGGGGTGGCTACACCTTC.